The rows below give T cell receptor beta chains drawn from one sample of a study of blood T cell repertoires in COVID-19. The table came from immunoSEQ multiplex PCR; TCRdb's copy has only in-frame clones and leaves some out. The sample includes about 33,000 clones, roughly 85% of them seen just once. Source material: peripheral blood. These TCRs come from a man between 60 and 70 years old with active COVID-19. Both conserved end residues are part of each CDR3. Fields, in order: clone size, J gene, D gene, V gene, CDR3 DNA, CDR3 protein. D genes are given only for firm matches. Clone size, where shown, is once, few, many, or a class for clones that have expanded.

abundance: .
j_gene: TRBJ2-3
d_gene: TRBD2
v_gene: TRBV7-9
CDR3nt: TGTGCCAGCAGCTATAGCGGGAGGGCCTGGGATACGCAGTATTTT
CDR3aa: CASSYSGRAWDTQYF

abundance: .
j_gene: TRBJ1-5
d_gene: TRBD1
v_gene: TRBV6-5
CDR3nt: TGTGCCAGCAGACACGACAGGGGGGATCAGCCCCAGCATTTT
CDR3aa: CASRHDRGDQPQHF

abundance: medium-sized
j_gene: TRBJ2-7
d_gene: .
v_gene: TRBV11-2
CDR3nt: TGTGCCAGCAGCTTAGTGTTGAGGCCCGACGAGCAGTACTTC
CDR3aa: CASSLVLRPDEQYF

abundance: few
j_gene: TRBJ2-5
d_gene: TRBD2
v_gene: TRBV5-4
CDR3nt: TGTGCCAGCAGCTTGGGGGCGGGAGGGAATCAAGAGACCCAGTACTTC
CDR3aa: CASSLGAGGNQETQYF

abundance: .
j_gene: TRBJ2-5
d_gene: TRBD2
v_gene: TRBV7-9
CDR3nt: TGTGCCAGCAGCTTAGCATTAGCGGGAGGAGAGACCCAGTACTTC
CDR3aa: CASSLALAGGETQYF

abundance: once
j_gene: TRBJ2-7
d_gene: .
v_gene: TRBV19
CDR3nt: TGTGCCAGTAGTATGAGACAGGCATACTACGAGCAGTACTTC
CDR3aa: CASSMRQAYYEQYF

abundance: .
j_gene: TRBJ2-7
d_gene: TRBD2
v_gene: TRBV5-1
CDR3nt: TGCGCCAGCAGCGAAAGCGGGAGCCCCAACGAGCAGTACTTC
CDR3aa: CASSESGSPNEQYF

abundance: .
j_gene: TRBJ2-1
d_gene: .
v_gene: TRBV3-1/TRBV3-2
CDR3nt: TGTGCCAGCACCCCGAGATCATACAATGAGCAGTTCTTC
CDR3aa: CASTPRSYNEQFF

abundance: once
j_gene: TRBJ1-1
d_gene: .
v_gene: TRBV7-2
CDR3nt: TGTGCCAGCAGCTTAGGCCCGCGGGGAAACACTGAAGCTTTCTTT
CDR3aa: CASSLGPRGNTEAFF

abundance: .
j_gene: TRBJ2-1
d_gene: .
v_gene: TRBV24-1
CDR3nt: TGTGCCACCAGTGATTGGGGGTTCAGGGGTAAGGACAATGAGCAGTTCTTC
CDR3aa: CATSDWGFRGKDNEQFF